This T cell receptor (beta chain) was captured by sequencing in a study of response to subunit inactivated influenza vaccine. The CDR3 is 16 residues long. One entry per CDR3 protein, called by TCRdb with MiXCR from the RT-PCR reads. The table lists 200,000 to 300,000 distinct CDR3 sequences, roughly an eighth of them singletons. About this clonotype: The antigen is not known.

Findings and caveats of the study: It was the authors' suggestion that each seasonal influenza vaccination recruits few new T cells.

V is TRBV21-1 and J is TRBJ2-7; TRBD2 is the table's D call and was not checked against the DNA. TRBV21-1 is shown as a pseudogene. The sequence was collected from a man aged 50 to 59 who received an inactivated influenza vaccine. The specimen was non-naive T cells sorted from PBMCs, collected 14 to 15 days before vaccination. The CDR3 nucleotides are TGTGCCAGCAGCAAAGCGGATGCGGGGTTCGGCTACGAGCAGTACTTC. Its translation is CASSKADAGFGYEQYF.